The 14 T cell receptor beta chains presented below share a single source sample, sequenced in a study of shared clonotypes between healthy human individuals (dated by TCRdb to 2018 to 2020). CD8 naive samples consisted of CD45RO-negative cells that were positively selected for CCR7, yielding a CD45RA+CCR7+ population without TemRA cells. To prepare the library, the immunoSEQ multiplex PCR assay was applied. TCRdb limited this immuneACCESS table to in-frame rearrangements with V and J called. A share of clones is missing; checked studies link under half to unresolved V genes, and the rest is unexplained. This sample holds some 2.1 million clones; 85% to 95% were observed only once. Jointly, the top ten make up 1% to 1.3% of the sample. The sample taken for sequencing was naive CD8+ T cells sorted from blood. The cell subset or site label corresponds to: CD45RA+CCR7+. The receptors were sampled from a man between 18 and 35 years old in good health.

This chain connects TRBV27 to TRBJ1-6; D is perhaps TRBD1 (5 bases). Deletions cut 2 bases from V and 2 bases from J, with 10 bases between. The CDR3 totals 16 residues. Germline V gene sequence: CDR1 MNHEY, CDR2 SMNVEV (reference sequence). The CDR3, as DNA: TGTGCCAGCAGTTTACACGCGGGGGCCTATAATTCACCCCTCCACTTT. Translating gives CASSLHAGAYNSPLHF.

For this clone: The sample has other DNA sequences that encode this CDR3 too. The rearrangement joins TRBV5-4 to TRBJ2-7; D uncertain. CDR1 is SGHNT, CDR2 YYREEE, per germline (reference sequence). Trimming stripped 4 bases from V and 6 bases from J, with 8 bases between. This CDR3 spans 11 amino acids. The CDR3 sequence: CASSHGGEQYF. The CDR3 DNA sequence: TGTGCCAGCAGCCATGGTGGCGAGCAGTACTTC.

The chain has TRBV10-1 and TRBJ2-7, with a weak D call TRBD1 (6 bases). Germline values: CDR1 WNHNN, CDR2 SYGVQD (reference sequence). V was pared by 2 bases and J by 3 bases, with 17 bases between. There are 16 residues in the CDR3. CDR3 sequence reads: CASSEEQGALIYEQYF. CDR3 sequence (DNA): TGCGCCAGCAGTGAGGAACAGGGTGCGCTGATCTACGAGCAGTACTTC.

About this clone: In the same sample, other DNA sequences code for this CDR3. The chain has TRBV19 and TRBJ2-7; D possibly corresponds to TRBD1 (5 bases). V gave up 6 bases and J gave up 0 bases, with 9 bases separating them. In germline, CDR1 is LNHDA, CDR2 SQIVND (reference sequence). The CDR3 totals 13 residues. The CDR3 sequence: CASRQGSSYEQYF. CDR3 nucleotide sequence: TGTGCCAGTAGGCAGGGAAGCTCCTACGAGCAGTACTTC.

The chain joins TRBV7-8 to TRBJ2-5, with D uncertain. Between the trimmed V and J ends, which lost 3 bases and 6 bases, there was a span of 8 bases. The CDR3 has 12 amino acids. The V gene's germline CDR1 is SGHVS and CDR2 FQNEAQ. The CDR3 spells CASSFWGKTQYF. CDR3 DNA: TGTGCCAGCAGCTTCTGGGGAAAGACCCAGTACTTC.

The CDR3 region is CASSSLSGTGGFEQYF. For the CDR3, the DNA is TGTGCCAGCAGTTCCCTATCCGGGACAGGGGGCTTCGAGCAGTACTTC. This rearrangement joins TRBV6-6 to TRBJ2-7; 12 nucleotides agree with TRBD1. This CDR3 spans 16 amino acids. V was pared by 4 bases and J by 6 bases, with 10 bases of the junction left unmatched. Germline values: CDR1 MNHNY, CDR2 SVGAGI (reference sequence).

The V call is TRBV13, the J call TRBJ1-1; tentative D call: TRBD1 (6 bases). V lost 4 bases and J lost 5, with 17 bases in between. CDR3 length: 15 residues. Germline V CDR1 and CDR2: PRHDT, FYEKMQ (reference sequence). The CDR3 spells CASSSYQGWGTEAFF. In DNA form, the CDR3 reads TGTGCCAGCAGCTCCTATCAGGGGTGGGGGACTGAAGCTTTCTTT.

The J gene is TRBJ2-1, the V gene TRBV11-2, with D unclear. CDR3 length: 14 residues. V dropped 1 base and J dropped 9 bases, with 13 bases sitting between them. The germline gives CDR1 SGHAT, CDR2 FQNNGV. The DNA for the CDR3 is TGTGCCAGCAGCTTAGGGCCGGGCCGAGGTGAGCAGTTCTTC. It is translated as CASSLGPGRGEQFF.

Worth noting for this clone: This sample also contains other DNA sequences that code for the same CDR3. The chain uses TRBV7-9 and TRBJ1-1; 7 positions agree with TRBD1. CDR3 size: 13 residues. Germline V gene lookup returns CDR1 SEHNR and CDR2 FQNEAQ (reference sequence). V lost 5 bases to trimming and J lost 5 bases; unmatched junction nucleotides: 5. CDR3 amino acids: CASSQTGETEAFF. The CDR3 DNA reads as TGTGCCAGCAGCCAAACAGGGGAGACTGAAGCTTTCTTT.

The rearrangement links TRBV25-1 to TRBJ1-2, with D possibly being TRBD1 (5 bases). The CDR3 extends over 13 amino acids. V dropped 6 bases and J dropped 8 bases, with 16 bases sitting between them. Germline-derived CDR1 and CDR2 are MGHDK and SYGVNS. CDR3 sequence reads: CASSPSRGEGYTF. CDR3 coding DNA: TGTGCCAGCAGCCCAAGTAGGGGAGAAGGCTACACCTTC.

The V call is TRBV30, the J call TRBJ2-7; D gene unclear. The germline V and J ends were trimmed by 0 bases and 6 bases, with 9 bases remaining between them. Looked up from germline, CDR1 is GTSNPN and CDR2 is SVGIG (reference sequence). The CDR3 totals 12 residues. The CDR3 loop reads CAWSVGNGEQYF. The CDR3 DNA is TGTGCCTGGAGTGTTGGAAATGGCGAGCAGTACTTC. Full variable domain (outside the CDR3, taken from reference TRBV30 and TRBJ2-7): SQTIHQWPATLVQPVGSPLSLECTVEGTSNPNLYWYRQAAGRGLQLLFYSVGIGQISSEVPQNLSASRPQDRQFILSSKKLLLSDSGFYLCAWSVGNGEQYFGPGTRLTVT.

This clone showed up just once. The chain joins TRBV29-1 to TRBJ1-4; unclear D gene. Trimming pared 3 bases from V and 10 bases from J, leaving 18 bases between. The CDR3 has 14 residues. Germline V gene lookup returns CDR1 SQVTM and CDR2 ANQGSEA. CDR3 amino acids: CSVDLGSGEGKLFF. In DNA, the CDR3 is TGCAGCGTTGACCTGGGCAGCGGGGAGGGAAAACTGTTTTTT.

This chain uses TRBV5-1 with TRBJ2-1; TRBD1 agrees at 7 bases. Germline loops: CDR1 SGHRS, CDR2 YFSETQ. With V trimmed by 4 bases and J by 6 bases, 10 bases remained unmatched. This CDR3 has 15 residues. Here the CDR3 reads CASSPSRDSLNEQFF. The CDR3 DNA sequence: TGCGCCAGCAGCCCCTCTAGGGACAGTCTCAATGAGCAGTTCTTC. Combining the CDR3 with reference TRBV5-1 and TRBJ2-1 gives the whole variable domain KAGVTQTPRYLIKTRGQQVTLSCSPISGHRSVSWYQQTPGQGLQFLFEYFSETQRNKGNFPGRFSGRQFSNSRSEMNVSTLELGDSALYLCASSPSRDSLNEQFFGPGTRLTVL.

The rearrangement links TRBV30 to TRBJ2-7; D remains ambiguous. Germline V gene sequence: CDR1 GTSNPN, CDR2 SVGIG (reference sequence). V dropped 2 bases and J dropped 0 bases, with 8 bases sitting between them. The CDR3 totals 13 residues. CDR3 coding DNA: TGTGCCTGGAGTTTTGGTCACTCCTACGAGCAGTACTTC. Translating it yields CAWSFGHSYEQYF.